This is a list of T cell receptor beta chains from one sample in a study of blood T cell repertoires in COVID-19. Produced via immunoSEQ multiplex PCR; TCRdb's table is partial and in-frame only. The data show about 360,000 clones, 85% to 90% seen once. The sequenced sample consisted of peripheral blood. These TCRs come from a human donor in a cohort sampled during active COVID-19. Both conserved end residues are part of each CDR3. Each record gives: D gene, J gene, V gene, CDR3 DNA, CDR3 protein. D genes are given only for firm matches.

TRBD1,TRBJ1-6,TRBV7-8,TGTGCCAGCAGCTTACGGACAGGGAATAATTCACCCCTCCACTTT,CASSLRTGNNSPLHF
-,TRBJ1-2,TRBV5-6,TGTGCCAGCAGCCTCGGACATAGCTATGGCTACACCTTC,CASSLGHSYGYTF
-,TRBJ2-3,TRBV12-1,TGTGCCAGCAGCTTTGCGTTTGGGCTAAACATCGCAGATACGCAGTATTTT,CASSFAFGLNIADTQYF
-,TRBJ2-2,TRBV30,TGTGCCTGGAAATACTCTGGGCTACGGGGAACCGGGGAGCTGTTTTTT,CAWKYSGLRGTGELFF
TRBD2,TRBJ2-1,TRBV5-1,TGCGCCAGTCGGCTAGCGGGGGCATACAATGAGCAGTTCTTC,CASRLAGAYNEQFF
-,TRBJ2-7,TRBV5-1,TGCGCCAGCAGCTTGGTAGGAGCAGGGACCTACGAGCAGTACTTC,CASSLVGAGTYEQYF
TRBD1,TRBJ2-5,TRBV5-1,TGCGCCAGCAGCGTGGCAGGGGGCCGGCAAGAGACCCAGTACTTC,CASSVAGGRQETQYF
TRBD1,TRBJ2-1,TRBV3-1/TRBV3-2,TGTGCCAGCAGCCCTCCCCTGACAGGGGAGCAGTTCTTC,CASSPPLTGEQFF
-,TRBJ2-5,TRBV12-3/TRBV12-4,TGTGCCAGCAGCTCCTCTGAGACCCAGTACTTC,CASSSSETQYF
-,TRBJ2-7,TRBV5-1,TGCGCCAGCAGCTTACCAGGGGTCGAGCAGTACTTC,CASSLPGVEQYF